The 28 T cell receptor beta chains below were found in one sample sequenced in a study of T cells in localized non-small cell lung cancer. The table came from immunoSEQ multiplex PCR; TCRdb's copy has only in-frame clones and leaves some out. This table has about 21,000 clones, 80% to 90% appearing once. This specimen was peripheral blood, taken before any cancer treatment. These receptors were obtained from a male donor aged 60 or older with stage I squamous cell lung carcinoma.

The genes are TRBV4-2 and TRBJ2-1; perhaps TRBD1 as D (6 bases). The germline V gene has CDR1 LGHNA and CDR2 YNFKEQ. The CDR3 runs 18 residues. Trimming cost V 1 base and J 0 bases, with 16 bases left between them. The CDR3 loop reads CASSQGGGVPFSYNEQFF. DNA of the CDR3: TGTGCCAGCAGCCAAGGAGGGGGTGTACCCTTCTCCTACAATGAGCAGTTCTTC.

This chain connects TRBV30 to TRBJ1-6; 9 bases are a match to TRBD1. CDR1 and CDR2 (germline): GTSNPN, SVGIG (reference sequence). CDR3 length equals 14 residues. The ends lost 4 bases at V and 6 bases at J; junction bases unmatched: 4. CDR3 residues: CAWTPDRGNSPLHF. The CDR3 DNA is TGTGCCTGGACCCCGGACAGGGGTAATTCACCCCTCCACTTT. Complete variable domain (other parts from reference TRBV30 and TRBJ1-6): SQTIHQWPATLVQPVGSPLSLECTVEGTSNPNLYWYRQAAGRGLQLLFYSVGIGQISSEVPQNLSASRPQDRQFILSSKKLLLSDSGFYLCAWTPDRGNSPLHFGNGTRLTVT.

This chain connects TRBV19 to TRBJ2-7, with TRBD2 as a possible D gene (5 bases). Germline CDR1 LNHDA, CDR2 SQIVND (reference sequence). The CDR3 has 14 residues. V was clipped by 3 bases and J by 6 bases, with 15 bases between them. CDR3: CASSMNGNLREQYF. DNA of the CDR3: TGTGCCAGTAGTATGAACGGGAATTTACGCGAGCAGTACTTC.

The rearrangement uses TRBV30 and TRBJ2-1, with 8 bases aligning to TRBD1. The ends lost 0 bases at V and 5 bases at J; junction bases unmatched: 12. The CDR3 spans 17 residues. Germline CDR1 is GTSNPN and CDR2 is SVGIG (reference sequence). The CDR3 protein is CAWSVLRSGGGHNEQFF. In nucleotides, the CDR3 is TGTGCCTGGAGTGTACTAAGGTCAGGGGGCGGCCACAATGAGCAGTTCTTC. The variable domain in full, with the rest retrieved from reference TRBV30 and TRBJ2-1, is SQTIHQWPATLVQPVGSPLSLECTVEGTSNPNLYWYRQAAGRGLQLLFYSVGIGQISSEVPQNLSASRPQDRQFILSSKKLLLSDSGFYLCAWSVLRSGGGHNEQFFGPGTRLTVL.

V usage is TRBV5-6 and J usage is TRBJ1-1; 7 bases are a match to TRBD1. CDR1 and CDR2 (germline): SGHDT, YYEEEE. The CDR3 length is 14 residues. Trimming at V came to 4 bases and at J to 1 base, leaving 4 bases not matched to a gene. This chain's CDR3 is CASSLGQANTEAFF. CDR3 nucleotide sequence: TGTGCCAGCAGCCTCGGACAGGCGAACACTGAAGCTTTCTTT.

The rearrangement links TRBV5-6 to TRBJ2-3; tentative D call: TRBD1 (5 bases). CDR1 is SGHDT, CDR2 YYEEEE, per germline. This CDR3 region has 16 residues. The ends were cut back, 0 bases at V and 0 bases at J, with 11 bases in the middle. CDR3 sequence: CASSLDPGPSTDTQYF. CDR3 sequence (DNA): TGTGCCAGCAGCTTGGACCCAGGGCCAAGCACAGATACGCAGTATTTT.

This clone was recorded only once. This chain uses TRBV7-3 with TRBJ2-3, with D unclear. The CDR3 totals 14 residues. In germline, CDR1 is SGHTA, CDR2 FQGTGA. V lost 2 bases to trimming and J lost 8 bases, with 14 bases between them. The CDR3 reads CASSLQPPGGTQYF. The CDR3 DNA follows: TGTGCCAGCAGCTTACAGCCCCCTGGTGGTACGCAGTATTTT. Based on the CDR3 plus reference TRBV7-3 and TRBJ2-3, the full variable domain is GAGVSQTPSNKVTEKGKYVELRCDPISGHTALYWYRQSLGQGPEFLIYFQGTGAADDSGLPNDRFFAVRPEGSVSTLKIQRTERGDSAVYLCASSLQPPGGTQYFGPGTRLTVL.

The chain joins TRBV19 to TRBJ1-2; maybe TRBD1 (6 bases). This CDR3 region has 15 residues. Trimming stripped 10 bases from V and 0 bases from J, with 18 bases between. Germline-derived CDR1 and CDR2 are LNHDA and SQIVND (reference sequence). The CDR3 nucleotides are TGTGCCACAAGTGAGGGGGACAAGTCTAACTATGGCTACACCTTC. Translation gives CATSEGDKSNYGYTF.

The V and J genes are TRBV29-1 and TRBJ2-7, with D perhaps given as TRBD1 or TRBD2 (7 bases each). Germline V gene sequence: CDR1 SQVTM, CDR2 ANQGSEA. CDR3 length: 14 amino acids. V was shortened by 7 bases and J by 0 bases, with 16 bases between the two germline ends. Written as DNA, the CDR3 is TGCAGCGCCAAGGGAGGGGGCAGCTCCTACGAGCAGTACTTC. This translates into CSAKGGGSSYEQYF.

This clone was counted a single time. V is TRBV18 and J is TRBJ1-1; 10 nucleotides line up with TRBD1. Unmatched junction bases numbered 9, after V lost 3 bases and J lost 2 bases. Germline V gene sequence: CDR1 KGHSH, CDR2 LQKENI. The CDR3 spans 17 residues. The CDR3 DNA reads as TGTGCCAGCTCACCTCCGGGGACAGGGGCTTATAACACTGAAGCTTTCTTT. Amino acids: CASSPPGTGAYNTEAFF.

The rearrangement uses TRBV14 and TRBJ2-2; maybe TRBD2 (7 bases). This CDR3 is 17 amino acids long. Trimming took 1 base from V and 4 from J, leaving 16 bases between them. CDR1 SGHDN and CDR2 FVKESK come from the germline V gene. CDR3 bases: TGTGCCAGCAGCCAAGCTGGGGGGGGGCCCGGCACCGGGGAGCTGTTTTTT. This sequence encodes CASSQAGGGPGTGELFF.

Only a few counts were recorded for this clone. The CDR3 sequence is CASSQDPGQGYGYTF. The CDR3 region has the DNA TGTGCCAGCAGCCAAGACCCCGGACAGGGCTATGGCTACACCTTC. The chain recombines TRBV4-2 with TRBJ1-2; 8 bases line up with TRBD1. V shed 0 bases, J shed 4 bases, and the junction held 4 bases outside the gene matches. There are 15 residues in the CDR3. Germline-derived CDR1 and CDR2 are LGHNA and YNFKEQ.

The chain couples TRBV19 to TRBJ2-4; 9 bases fit TRBD2. This CDR3 has 15 residues. The germline CDR1 and CDR2 sequences are LNHDA and SQIVND (reference sequence). Trimming removed 8 bases from V and 10 bases from J; junction bases left unmatched: 15. The CDR3 reads CASGKSGAREGIQYF. The CDR3 DNA reads as TGTGCCAGTGGAAAAAGCGGGGCGCGGGAGGGGATTCAGTACTTC.

The CDR3 DNA reads TGTGCCAGCAGCTTCGACAGACACAATGAGCAGTTCTTC. Amino acids: CASSFDRHNEQFF. The chain couples TRBV7-3 to TRBJ2-1, with D perhaps TRBD1 (5 bases). Trimming took 3 bases from V and 5 from J, leaving 8 bases between them. Looked up from germline, CDR1 is SGHTA and CDR2 is FQGTGA. The CDR3 totals 13 residues.

The rearrangement links TRBV7-8 to TRBJ2-2; D not resolved. CDR1 is SGHVS, CDR2 FQNEAQ, per germline. V lost 2 bases, J lost 8 bases, and 6 bases lay in between. This CDR3 has 12 residues. The CDR3 nucleotides are TGTGCCAGCAGCTTACTCCGTGGGGAGCTGTTTTTT. This encodes CASSLLRGELFF.

This chain links TRBV25-1 with TRBJ2-7; D uncertain. CDR1 MGHDK and CDR2 SYGVNS come from the germline V gene. The CDR3 sequence is 14 residues long. Between the trimmed V and J ends, which lost 2 bases and 2 bases, there was a span of 10 bases. The CDR3 bases are TGTGCCAGCAGTGAAGGTGCACCCACCTACGAGCAGTACTTC. This translates into CASSEGAPTYEQYF.

V is TRBV5-4 and J is TRBJ2-1; D not resolved. The germline CDR1 and CDR2 sequences are SGHNT and YYREEE (reference sequence). V dropped 0 bases and J dropped 1 base, with 8 bases sitting between them. CDR3 size: 15 residues. This CDR3 reads CASSLDPVSYNEQFF. DNA for the CDR3: TGTGCCAGCAGCTTGGACCCGGTATCCTACAATGAGCAGTTCTTC.

The chain combines TRBV5-1 with TRBJ2-7; D is unclear. The CDR3 consists of 15 residues. Germline V gives CDR1 SGHRS, CDR2 YFSETQ. V lost 0 bases and J lost 1, with 11 bases in between. CDR3 DNA: TGCGCCAGCAGCTTGGGTGAGATGGGGTCCTACGAGCAGTACTTC. Translated: CASSLGEMGSYEQYF.

This chain links TRBV18 with TRBJ1-2; D not resolved. The CDR3 is 13 residues long. The germline V gene has CDR1 KGHSH and CDR2 LQKENI. V was cut by 3 bases and J by 4 bases, with 9 bases left in between. The CDR3 DNA follows: TGTGCCAGCTCACCTGGGATTCTCTATGGCTACACCTTC. Translating gives CASSPGILYGYTF.

This chain connects TRBV7-2 to TRBJ1-1, with D uncertain. In germline, CDR1 is SGHTA, CDR2 FQGNSA. Between the trimmed V and J ends, which lost 2 bases and 6 bases, there was a span of 10 bases. This CDR3 has 13 amino acids. CDR3 sequence (DNA): TGTGCCAGCAGCTTATCCACGAGAGCTGAAGCTTTCTTT. Protein: CASSLSTRAEAFF.

The chain is built from TRBV7-9 and TRBJ2-5; D gene ambiguous. This CDR3 is 14 amino acids long. Germline V gene data show CDR1 as SEHNR and CDR2 as FQNEAQ (reference sequence). V lost 6 bases, J lost 2 bases, and 13 bases lay in between. Here the CDR3 reads CASRSKGPQETQYF. The CDR3 DNA sequence: TGTGCCAGCAGGTCCAAAGGGCCGCAAGAGACCCAGTACTTC. The variable domain in full, completed from reference TRBV7-9 and TRBJ2-5, reads DTGVSQNPRHKITKRGQNVTFRCDPISEHNRLYWYRQTLGQGPEFLTYFQNEAQLEKSRLLSDRFSAERPKGSFSTLEIQRTEQGDSAMYLCASRSKGPQETQYFGPGTRLLVL.

This chain connects TRBV4-1 to TRBJ2-3; no firm D call. The CDR3 has 16 residues. V was pared by 0 bases and J by 0 bases, with 10 bases between. The germline gives CDR1 MGHRA, CDR2 YSYEKL. CDR3 protein: CASSQELHSSTDTQYF. CDR3 in DNA: TGCGCCAGCAGCCAAGAACTGCATTCTAGCACAGATACGCAGTATTTT.

The table lists this clone with a few counts. V gene TRBV5-1 combines with J gene TRBJ1-1; D possibly corresponds to TRBD1 (6 bases). This CDR3 region has 13 residues. The V end was cut by 1 base, the J end by 4 bases, with 8 bases between. Germline CDR1 SGHRS, CDR2 YFSETQ. CDR3 protein: CASSLSRGTEAFF. The CDR3 nucleotides read TGCGCCAGCAGCTTGAGCAGGGGCACTGAAGCTTTCTTT.

The V call is TRBV5-4, the J call TRBJ2-7; tentative D call: TRBD2 (5 bases). Germline V gives CDR1 SGHNT, CDR2 YYREEE (reference sequence). V was cut by 4 bases and J by 2 bases, with 7 bases left in between. The CDR3 extends over 12 amino acids. The CDR3 DNA reads TGTGCCAGCAGCCCCGGGACCTACGAGCAGTACTTC. Translated: CASSPGTYEQYF.

V gene TRBV4-2 combines with J gene TRBJ1-4; D is perhaps TRBD1 (5 bases). The CDR3 runs 14 residues. With 4 bases removed from V and 5 bases from J, the gap between germline ends came to 11 bases. Per germline, CDR1 LGHNA and CDR2 YNFKEQ. CDR3 residues: CASSPGTRNEKLFF. DNA for the CDR3: TGTGCCAGCAGCCCCGGGACGAGAAATGAAAAACTGTTTTTT.

The chain is built from TRBV5-4 and TRBJ2-3; D gene uncertain. V gave up 2 bases and J gave up 2 bases, with 12 bases separating them. This CDR3 has 15 residues. The germline CDR1 and CDR2 sequences are SGHNT and YYREEE (reference sequence). The CDR3 reads CASSFGRPSTDTQYF. The CDR3 nucleotides are TGTGCCAGCAGCTTTGGCAGGCCGTCCACAGATACGCAGTATTTT.

V and J are TRBV5-1 and TRBJ1-3, with D unresolved. Per germline, CDR1 SGHRS and CDR2 YFSETQ. This CDR3 is 15 amino acids long. V lost 1 base and J lost 0, with 8 bases in between. CDR3 DNA: TGCGCCAGCAGCTTGAGTGGAGACTCTGGAAACACCATATATTTT. Its protein product is CASSLSGDSGNTIYF.

The chain has TRBV5-1 and TRBJ1-2; the D is unclear. The V gene lost 1 base and the J gene lost 2 bases, with 6 bases spanning the gap. CDR3 length: 13 amino acids. Germline assignment: CDR1 SGHRS and CDR2 YFSETQ. DNA for the CDR3: TGCGCCAGCAGCTTGACTACGAACTATGGCTACACCTTC. Protein product: CASSLTTNYGYTF.